This entry features one TCR beta chain sequence. Antigen: not known. Making TCR beta cDNA involved around 500 ng total RNA and a constant-region primer. Investigators got TCR beta libraries out of three nested multiplex PCR rounds, done with slightly modified ARM-PCR. TCRdb used MiXCR to reprocess the multiplex PCR reads, holding one entry per CDR3 protein. The repertoire holds about 99,000 distinct CDR3 sequences, almost 70% seen once, with over 9% in the top ten. Scientists recovered RNA and DNA together from approximately 20-30 mg of unsorted bulk tissue. The cohort consisted of patients whose primary liver carcinoma was surgically resected. Researchers took samples from five separate regions of each tumor. This entry is derived from a study of tumor-infiltrating lymphocytes in primary liver carcinoma. Overall study context: Every sample contained roughly 3.65 to 8 million productive TCRbeta reads, and these numbers were similar from one tissue type to another.

Points from the study as a whole: Blood had a significantly lower top-250-clone fraction than tumors did (p = 0.039).

This clonotype was obtained from a woman aged 60-75 years with primary liver carcinoma and hepatitis B virus infection. The source material was liver tumor tissue from sampling region 5. Subset of the sample: tumor region T5, tumor centre.

The chain's CDR3 is CVSSSVRYGELFF. The CDR3 coding sequence is TGTGTCAGTAGCTCAGTGCGTTACGGGGAGCTGTTTTTT. V usage is TRBV11-2 and J usage is TRBJ2-2; D call uncertain. This CDR3 is 13 amino acids long. Germline values: CDR1 SGHAT, CDR2 FQNNGV. Combining the CDR3 with reference TRBV11-2 and TRBJ2-2 gives the whole variable domain EAGVAQSPRYKIIEKRQSVAFWCNPISGHATLYWYQQILGQGPKLLIQFQNNGVVDDSQLPKDRFSAERLKGVDSTLKIQPAKLEDSAVYLCVSSSVRYGELFFGEGSRLTVL.